These 22 T cell receptor beta chains came from one sample sequenced in a study of shared clonotypes between healthy human individuals. Here immunoSEQ multiplex PCR was the method, and the copy in TCRdb shows in-frame clones only, minus some. The sample lists some 500,000 clones; around 96% were seen once. The specimen sequenced was naive CD4+ T cells sorted from blood. Subset defined: CD45RA+ positively selected. These receptors originate from a woman aged 25 to 39 in good health.

The gene calls are TRBV11-2 and TRBJ2-1; 11 nucleotides agree with TRBD2. The CDR3 is made up of 17 amino acids. J was trimmed by 5 bases and V by 6 bases; bases with no gene match: 12. Germline CDR1 and CDR2: SGHAT and FQNNGV. The CDR3 DNA is TGTGCCAGCAGTAGACTAGCGGGATCTCGAGTAAACAATGAGCAGTTCTTC. It translates to CASSRLAGSRVNNEQFF.

V and J are TRBV7-2 and TRBJ2-1; TRBD2 aligns across 7 bases. Germline V gives CDR1 SGHTA, CDR2 FQGNSA. The ends lost 2 bases at V and 4 bases at J; junction bases unmatched: 8. The CDR3 runs to 16 residues. The CDR3 is CASSLFAGANYNEQFF. DNA of the CDR3: TGTGCCAGCAGCTTATTTGCGGGAGCGAATTACAATGAGCAGTTCTTC.

This chain uses TRBV28 with TRBJ2-5, with 8 bases lining up with TRBD1. The J call may be mistaken, given a closer DNA end match to TRBJ2-7. The CDR3 has 15 residues. Germline V gene lookup returns CDR1 MDHEN and CDR2 SYDVKM. The CDR3 DNA follows: TGTGCCAGCAGTTTACCCACGGACAGGGACCACGAGCAGTACTTC. Amino acid sequence: CASSLPTDRDHEQYF.

The chain links TRBV27 to TRBJ1-6; D gene ambiguous. The CDR3 is 14 residues long. CDR1 is MNHEY and CDR2 is SMNVEV in the germline V gene (reference sequence). V gave up 8 bases and J gave up 6 bases, with 14 bases separating them. This chain's CDR3 is CASWSRSANSPLHF. Here the CDR3 DNA reads TGTGCCAGCTGGAGCAGGTCGGCTAATTCACCCCTCCACTTT.

This chain uses TRBV6-1 with TRBJ2-7, with TRBD1 matching 7 bases. CDR1 MNHNS and CDR2 SASEGT come from the germline V gene. The CDR3 is 13 residues long. The junction had 7 bases not matched to a gene; V was cut back by 11 bases and J by 0 bases. The CDR3 loop reads CASHRDSSYEQYF. Here the CDR3 DNA reads TGTGCCTCTCACCGGGACAGCTCCTACGAGCAGTACTTC.

The chain links TRBV28 to TRBJ1-4, with 10 bases lining up with TRBD1. V trimming: 2 bases; J trimming: 6 bases; junction bases outside the gene matches: 3. CDR3 length equals 15 residues. Germline values: CDR1 MDHEN, CDR2 SYDVKM. CDR3 nucleotides: TGTGCCAGCAGTTTAGGAGACAGGGGGCATGAAAAACTGTTTTTT. It yields the protein CASSLGDRGHEKLFF.

This sequence joins TRBV7-9 and TRBJ2-2; possible D gene TRBD1, 9 bases. Between the trimmed V and J ends, which lost 5 bases and 6 bases, there was a span of 16 bases. The CDR3 is 15 amino acids. The germline CDR1 and CDR2 sequences are SEHNR and FQNEAQ (reference sequence). The chain's CDR3 is CASSGTGREAGELFF. The CDR3 DNA reads TGTGCCAGCAGCGGGACAGGGCGGGAGGCCGGGGAGCTGTTTTTT.

On this clone: Other DNA sequences of this sample code for an identical CDR3. The CDR3 region is CASSLRGYEQYF. For the CDR3, the DNA is TGTGCCAGCAGTTTACGAGGCTACGAGCAGTACTTC. V and J are TRBV28 and TRBJ2-5; no definite D call. The J call may be wrong; the DNA end is better matched by TRBJ2-7. CDR1 and CDR2 (germline): MDHEN, SYDVKM. CDR3 length: 12 amino acids.

The chain combines TRBV6-4 with TRBJ2-1; 7 positions match TRBD2. CDR1 is MRHNA and CDR2 is SNTAGT in the germline V gene. J was trimmed by 1 base and V by 7 bases; bases with no gene match: 10. The length of the CDR3 is 16 residues. DNA of the CDR3: TGTGCCAGCACCAAAGTGGCGGGAGCGTCCTACAATGAGCAGTTCTTC. It specifies CASTKVAGASYNEQFF.

The chain carries TRBV11-2 and TRBJ2-7, with D perhaps matching TRBD1 (6 bases). Germline lookup yields CDR1 SGHAT and CDR2 FQNNGV. Between the trimmed V and J ends, which lost 0 bases and 3 bases, there was a span of 12 bases. This CDR3 comprises 15 residues. The CDR3 DNA reads TGTGCCAGCAGCTTAGAGTTAACAGGGCACTACGAGCAGTACTTC. Translation: CASSLELTGHYEQYF.

The V call is TRBV28, the J call TRBJ2-7, with D perhaps TRBD2 (5 bases). There are 16 residues in the CDR3. CDR1 and CDR2 from the germline V gene are MDHEN and SYDVKM. V was clipped by 6 bases and J by 4 bases, with 22 bases between them. Here the CDR3 reads CASSSEGEPRWYEQYF. The CDR3 DNA sequence: TGTGCCAGCAGCTCCGAGGGTGAACCGCGGTGGTACGAGCAGTACTTC.

This sequence joins TRBV7-9 and TRBJ2-7, with D unresolved. The V gene's germline CDR1 is SEHNR and CDR2 FQNEAQ (reference sequence). This CDR3 comprises 12 residues. V dropped 2 bases and J dropped 4 bases, with 6 bases sitting between them. CDR3 sequence (DNA): TGTGCCAGCAGCTTATTTCAGTACGAGCAGTACTTC. As protein: CASSLFQYEQYF. The whole variable domain, filled in from reference TRBV7-9 and TRBJ2-7, reads DTGVSQNPRHKITKRGQNVTFRCDPISEHNRLYWYRQTLGQGPEFLTYFQNEAQLEKSRLLSDRFSAERPKGSFSTLEIQRTEQGDSAMYLCASSLFQYEQYFGPGTRLTVT.

This clone has only a few counts. Other DNA sequences from this sample encode an identical CDR3 as well. The chain has TRBV5-1 and TRBJ2-1, with 9 bases identical to TRBD1. The germline gives CDR1 SGHRS, CDR2 YFSETQ. After removal of 4 bases from V and 3 bases from J, the junction contained 2 bases not matched to a gene. CDR3 length: 14 residues. As DNA, the CDR3 is TGCGCCAGCAGCGTGGGACAGGGCTACAATGAGCAGTTCTTC. Translating gives CASSVGQGYNEQFF.

J is TRBJ1-2 and V is TRBV6-5; 9 nucleotides line up with TRBD1. V lost 6 bases to trimming and J lost 8 bases; unmatched junction nucleotides: 10. The CDR3 length is 14 residues. Germline V gene sequence: CDR1 MNHEY, CDR2 SVGAGI. DNA of the CDR3: TGTGCCAGCAGACCACAGGGGGCAAGTGGCGGCTACACCTTC. This translates into CASRPQGASGGYTF.

A remark on this clone: This sample includes further DNA sequences coding for the same CDR3. The J gene is TRBJ1-5, the V gene TRBV9; D is undetermined. V was pared by 0 bases and J by 2 bases, with 6 bases between. CDR1 is SGDLS and CDR2 is YYNGEE in the germline V gene. The CDR3 sequence is 14 residues long. CDR3 in amino acids: CASSVGGGNQPQHF. The DNA for the CDR3 is TGTGCCAGCAGCGTAGGGGGTGGCAATCAGCCCCAGCATTTT. The whole variable domain, filled in from reference TRBV9 and TRBJ1-5, reads DSGVTQTPKHLITATGQRVTLRCSPRSGDLSVYWYQQSLDQGLQFLIQYYNGEERAKGNILERFSAQQFPDLHSELNLSSLELGDSALYFCASSVGGGNQPQHFGDGTRLSIL.

V and J are TRBV6-5 and TRBJ2-5; maybe TRBD2 (6 bases). Looked up from germline, CDR1 is MNHEY and CDR2 is SVGAGI. The CDR3 totals 14 residues. Trimming took off 2 bases at V and 3 bases at J, with 10 bases between the two ends. The CDR3 DNA sequence: TGTGCCAGCAGTTACGGTCGCGGGAAAGAGACCCAGTACTTC. It is translated as CASSYGRGKETQYF.

The chain joins TRBV5-1 to TRBJ1-1; D is uncertain. The ends were cut back, 3 bases at V and 1 base at J, with 7 bases in the middle. CDR1 is SGHRS, CDR2 YFSETQ, per germline. The CDR3 is made up of 13 amino acids. DNA of the CDR3: TGCGCCAGCAGCTGGAAAGAGAACACTGAAGCTTTCTTT. This codes for CASSWKENTEAFF.

The rearrangement uses TRBV5-1 and TRBJ2-1; tentatively, D is TRBD2 (5 bases). CDR1 and CDR2 (germline): SGHRS, YFSETQ. This CDR3 is 15 amino acids long. V lost 2 bases, J lost 2 bases, and 11 bases lay in between. The CDR3 DNA reads TGCGCCAGCAGCTTAATGAGCGGTCCCTACAATGAGCAGTTCTTC. It translates to CASSLMSGPYNEQFF.

This clone occurred once. The rearrangement links TRBV6-1 to TRBJ2-1, with D maybe TRBD2 (5 bases). Deletions cut 2 bases from V and 6 bases from J, with 23 bases between. Germline V lookup: CDR1 MNHNS, CDR2 SASEGT. This CDR3 spans 18 amino acids. The CDR3 region is CASSESGAGVGGSNEQFF. The CDR3 DNA follows: TGTGCCAGCAGTGAAAGTGGAGCCGGGGTAGGTGGCTCCAATGAGCAGTTCTTC.

The V call is TRBV6-1, the J call TRBJ2-2; 7 bases align to TRBD2. V shed 6 bases and J 5 bases; nucleotides not matched to a gene: 9. CDR1 is MNHNS, CDR2 SASEGT, per germline. The CDR3 has 15 residues. CDR3 sequence reads: CASREAGVGTGELFF. Written as DNA, the CDR3 is TGTGCCAGCAGAGAGGCGGGAGTGGGGACCGGGGAGCTGTTTTTT.

The V call is TRBV28, the J call TRBJ1-2, with D uncertain. V was pared by 3 bases and J by 8 bases, with 10 bases between. The CDR3 runs to 12 residues. Germline V gene data show CDR1 as MDHEN and CDR2 as SYDVKM. The CDR3 DNA is TGTGCCAGCAGTTTCGATGGGATCGGCTACACCTTC. It encodes CASSFDGIGYTF.

The chain uses TRBV7-9 and TRBJ2-2; 7 bases map to TRBD1. Unmatched junction bases numbered 3, after V lost 2 bases and J lost 0 bases. CDR1 SEHNR and CDR2 FQNEAQ come from the germline V gene (reference sequence). The CDR3 has 16 amino acids. This CDR3 is CASSLLGQPNTGELFF. The CDR3 region has the DNA TGTGCCAGCAGCTTACTGGGACAGCCGAACACCGGGGAGCTGTTTTTT.